The 9 T cell receptor beta chains below all came from one sample that was sequenced in a study of response to subunit inactivated influenza vaccine. Each CDR3 protein gets one entry after TCRdb re-called the RT-PCR reads with MiXCR. The table lists 530,000 or so distinct CDR3 sequences, 25% of them singletons. Sequencing was performed on CD4+ T cells sorted from PBMCs, taken roughly 5 days after vaccination. These receptors were taken from a man in his fifties or sixties who received an inactivated influenza vaccine.

This chain links TRBV28 with TRBJ1-2; a weak D match, TRBD1 (6 bases). This CDR3 spans 13 amino acids. Germline V lookup: CDR1 MDHEN, CDR2 SYDVKM. The ends were cut back, 4 bases at V and 6 bases at J, with 12 bases in the middle. The CDR3 loop reads CASSSIYRDGYTF. The CDR3 DNA follows: TGTGCCAGCAGTTCTATATACAGGGATGGCTACACCTTC.

This chain connects TRBV11-1 to TRBJ2-1; D gene uncertain. The germline gives CDR1 SGHAT, CDR2 FQDESV (reference sequence). The CDR3 consists of 16 residues. V was cut by 5 bases and J by 2 bases, with 16 bases left in between. The CDR3 coding sequence is TGTGCCAGCAGCCCAGACGTTAGCCCGGCCTACAATGAGCAGTTCTTC. Translation: CASSPDVSPAYNEQFF.

This clonotype appeared a few times. The chain links TRBV5-5 to TRBJ2-7; either TRBD1 or TRBD2 may supply D (6 bases each). The CDR3 runs 15 residues. The V end lost 1 base, the J end lost 2 bases, and 13 bases lay between the germline ends. Germline lookup yields CDR1 SGHKS and CDR2 YYEKEE (reference sequence). In DNA, the CDR3 is TGTGCCAGCAGCTTGATAATGGGGGGCACCTACGAGCAGTACTTC. Translating gives CASSLIMGGTYEQYF.

The chain combines TRBV6-6 with TRBJ2-3; D is perhaps TRBD2 (5 bases). Germline CDR1 is MNHNY and CDR2 is SVGAGI (reference sequence). The CDR3 has 13 residues. Trimming stripped 2 bases from V and 9 bases from J, with 12 bases between. The CDR3 sequence: CASSYERGVTQYF. In DNA, the CDR3 is TGTGCCAGCAGTTACGAACGGGGAGTCACGCAGTATTTT.

This clonotype was counted many times. The rearrangement uses TRBV29-1 and TRBJ1-6; 7 bases match TRBD1. Per the germline V gene, CDR1 is SQVTM and CDR2 is ANQGSEA. The CDR3 covers 14 residues. Trimming removed 5 bases from V and 5 bases from J; junction bases left unmatched: 6. The CDR3 reads CSVTPGTDNSPLHF. The CDR3 nucleotides read TGCAGCGTTACCCCCGGGACAGATAATTCACCCCTCCACTTT.

This chain uses TRBV11-2 with TRBJ2-2; tentatively, D is TRBD2 (6 bases). Trimming pared 0 bases from V and 6 bases from J, leaving 17 bases between. CDR1 is SGHAT, CDR2 FQNNGV, per germline. This CDR3 is 17 amino acids long. CDR3 sequence: CASSLEAVGLWSGELFF. CDR3 coding DNA: TGTGCCAGCAGCTTAGAGGCCGTGGGACTGTGGTCCGGGGAGCTGTTTTTT. The variable domain in full, with the rest retrieved from reference TRBV11-2 and TRBJ2-2, is EAGVAQSPRYKIIEKRQSVAFWCNPISGHATLYWYQQILGQGPKLLIQFQNNGVVDDSQLPKDRFSAERLKGVDSTLKIQPAKLEDSAVYLCASSLEAVGLWSGELFFGEGSRLTVL.

Only a few counts were recorded for this clonotype. The rearrangement joins TRBV11-1 to TRBJ2-1, with 9 bases lining up with TRBD1. CDR1 and CDR2 (germline): SGHAT, FQDESV (reference sequence). Trimming cost V 0 bases and J 8 bases; bases outside gene matches: 14. There are 18 residues in the CDR3. DNA of the CDR3: TGTGCCAGCAGCTTAGCGGTTATCAACAGGGGGCGGGTTGATGAGCAGTTCTTC. It is translated as CASSLAVINRGRVDEQFF.

This clonotype was counted only a few times. The CDR3 sequence is CSVSPGRIRDTQYF. CDR3 sequence (DNA): TGCAGCGTTTCTCCGGGAAGGATTAGGGATACGCAGTATTTT. V and J are TRBV29-1 and TRBJ2-3, with a possible D match to TRBD2 (5 bases). The CDR3 spans 14 residues. V shed 5 bases and J shed 6 bases, with 18 bases lying between them. Germline loops: CDR1 SQVTM, CDR2 ANQGSEA.

This clonotype was seen a handful of times. The chain has TRBV20-1 and TRBJ1-3; 7 bases align to TRBD1. V trimming: 4 bases; J trimming: 2 bases; junction bases outside the gene matches: 2. Germline V gene data show CDR1 as DFQATT and CDR2 as SNEGSKA (reference sequence). The CDR3 totals 13 residues. CDR3 nucleotide sequence: TGCAGTGCTAACACAGGGGCTGGAAACACCATATATTTT. This translates into CSANTGAGNTIYF.